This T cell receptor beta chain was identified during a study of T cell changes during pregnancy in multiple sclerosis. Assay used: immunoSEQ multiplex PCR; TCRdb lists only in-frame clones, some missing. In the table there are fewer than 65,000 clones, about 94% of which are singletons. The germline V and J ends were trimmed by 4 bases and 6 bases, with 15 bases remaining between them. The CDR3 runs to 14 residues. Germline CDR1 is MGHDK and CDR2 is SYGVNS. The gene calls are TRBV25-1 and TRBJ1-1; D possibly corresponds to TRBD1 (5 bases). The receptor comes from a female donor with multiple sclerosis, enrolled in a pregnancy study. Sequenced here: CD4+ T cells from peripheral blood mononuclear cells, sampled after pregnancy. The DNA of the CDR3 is TGTGCCAGCAGTGGCCGCAGGGCCGGTGCTGAAGCTTTCTTT. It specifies CASSGRRAGAEAFF.